A single sample gave rise to the 13 T cell receptor beta chains below, sequenced in a study of T cell responses to AZD1222 COVID-19 vaccine. The protocol was immunoSEQ multiplex PCR, while the TCRdb copy is restricted to in-frame clones and leaves out a portion. This table has around 130,000 clones, roughly 90% appearing once. Source: peripheral blood, taken on day 0 of AZD1222 vaccination. These receptor sequences come from an adult in good health.

The chain couples TRBV4-1 to TRBJ1-1; D is unclear. In germline, CDR1 is MGHRA, CDR2 YSYEKL. Trimming took 1 base from V and 4 from J, leaving 10 bases between them. This CDR3 spans 14 amino acids. This CDR3 is CASSQAPGSTEAFF. CDR3 sequence (DNA): TGCGCCAGCAGCCAAGCCCCCGGGAGCACTGAAGCTTTCTTT.

V and J are TRBV5-1 and TRBJ1-4; 8 positions agree with TRBD1. With 4 bases clipped from V and 8 bases from J, the junction kept 7 bases outside the gene matches. The CDR3 has 14 residues. CDR1 and CDR2 from the germline V gene are SGHRS and YFSETQ. Here the CDR3 reads CASSPGQANEKLFF. As DNA, the CDR3 is TGCGCCAGCAGCCCGGGACAGGCGAACGAAAAACTGTTTTTT.

The genes are TRBV20-1 and TRBJ2-3; no clear D gene. Trimming stripped 3 bases from V and 2 bases from J, with 18 bases between. Germline V gives CDR1 DFQATT, CDR2 SNEGSKA (reference sequence). The CDR3 runs 16 residues. This chain's CDR3 is CSASESGSTPTDTQYF. CDR3 coding DNA: TGCAGTGCTAGTGAGTCAGGATCGACCCCCACAGATACGCAGTATTTT.

The chain joins TRBV5-6 to TRBJ2-3; a possible D gene is TRBD2 (7 bases). The CDR3 covers 15 residues. V lost 2 bases, J lost 0 bases, and 10 bases lay in between. CDR1 SGHDT and CDR2 YYEEEE come from the germline V gene. The CDR3 DNA is TGTGCCAGCAGCTTCGGGGGGCTGAGCACAGATACGCAGTATTTT. This codes for CASSFGGLSTDTQYF.

This clone was seen more than once but under ten times. This chain links TRBV19 with TRBJ1-1, with a possible D match to TRBD1 (5 bases). CDR1 is LNHDA and CDR2 is SQIVND in the germline V gene (reference sequence). The V end was cut by 3 bases, the J end by 6 bases, with 14 bases between. The CDR3 loop spans 14 amino acids. The CDR3 bases are TGTGCCAGTAGTATTCCTCAGGGTAGCTCTGAAGCTTTCTTT. Residues: CASSIPQGSSEAFF.

The chain recombines TRBV5-4 with TRBJ1-2; the D gene is possibly TRBD1 (6 bases). The CDR3 length is 15 residues. The germline gives CDR1 SGHNT, CDR2 YYREEE (reference sequence). V lost 1 base, J lost 3 bases, and 13 bases lay in between. The CDR3 sequence: CASSLMGGQDYGYTF. In DNA form, the CDR3 reads TGTGCCAGCAGCTTGATGGGGGGGCAGGACTATGGCTACACCTTC.

The chain uses TRBV24-1 and TRBJ2-5, with D perhaps TRBD1 (6 bases). Trimming cost V 4 bases and J 1 base, with 12 bases left between them. Germline assignment: CDR1 KGHDR and CDR2 SFDVKD. CDR3 length: 15 amino acids. CDR3 nucleotide sequence: TGTGCCACCAGTGAAGGGGGTCCTCCCCAAGAGACCCAGTACTTC. Amino acids: CATSEGGPPQETQYF.

The chain couples TRBV5-4 to TRBJ1-6; 8 positions agree with TRBD1. Germline V CDR1 and CDR2: SGHNT, YYREEE (reference sequence). The length of the CDR3 is 18 residues. With V trimmed by 4 bases and J by 6 bases, 15 bases remained unmatched. CDR3 residues: CASSPGQGRPTFNSPLHF. CDR3 DNA sequence: TGTGCCAGCAGCCCCGGACAGGGCCGCCCTACCTTTAATTCACCCCTCCACTTT.

The rearrangement joins TRBV3-1 (or the pseudogene TRBV3-2) to TRBJ1-6; D ambiguous. The V end lost 7 bases, the J end lost 6 bases, and 7 bases lay between the germline ends. The CDR3 length is 12 residues. Germline V gene lookup returns CDR1 LGHDT and CDR2 YNNKEL (reference sequence). The DNA for the CDR3 is TGTGCCAGCACTCAGAGTAATTCACCCCTCCACTTT. Translating gives CASTQSNSPLHF.

J is TRBJ2-7 and V is TRBV7-9; unclear D gene. Trimming pared 5 bases from V and 3 bases from J, leaving 17 bases between. The CDR3 is 15 residues long. Germline V lookup: CDR1 SEHNR, CDR2 FQNEAQ (reference sequence). CDR3 protein: CASSPLNNWHYEQYF. In nucleotides, the CDR3 is TGTGCCAGCAGCCCCCTAAATAACTGGCACTACGAGCAGTACTTC.

V usage is TRBV7-9 and J usage is TRBJ2-7; D not resolved. V gave up 5 bases and J gave up 2 bases, with 16 bases separating them. This CDR3 spans 15 amino acids. Germline-derived CDR1 and CDR2 are SEHNR and FQNEAQ (reference sequence). The CDR3 sequence is CASSLEGLGTYEQYF. DNA of the CDR3: TGTGCCAGCAGCCTTGAAGGCCTTGGGACCTACGAGCAGTACTTC.

V usage is TRBV7-6 and J usage is TRBJ2-3; 8 positions match TRBD1. The CDR3 has 18 amino acids. Germline-derived CDR1 and CDR2 are SGHVS and FNYEAQ. Unmatched junction bases numbered 12, after V lost 4 bases and J lost 0 bases. This CDR3 is CASSYGPPGQVSTDTQYF. The CDR3 DNA sequence: TGTGCCAGCAGCTACGGACCTCCGGGACAGGTTAGCACAGATACGCAGTATTTT.

A few counts support this clone. This chain joins TRBV7-3 and TRBJ1-6; the match to TRBD1 covers 7 bases. CDR1 is SGHTA, CDR2 FQGTGA, per germline. V gave up 6 bases and J gave up 11 bases; unmatched junction bases: 7. The CDR3 has 13 amino acids. The CDR3 DNA reads as TGTGCCAGCAGACACAGGGGAGGGACACCCCTCCACTTT. Its protein is CASRHRGGTPLHF.